The 2 T cell receptor beta chains listed next were all sequenced from one sample in a study of CD8+ T cells in alopecia areata. Alopecia areata patients provided lesional scalp punch biopsies and peripheral blood, both collected for the study. Reverse transcription of extracted RNA yielded cDNA, which provided the sequencing template. Sequencing was performed with immunoSEQ multiplex PCR; in TCRdb, only in-frame clones are kept and a portion is missing. The data hold thousands of clones, with about 67% observed a single time. This material consisted of skin, taken at week 0. The source of these receptors is a human donor with alopecia areata.

This chain connects TRBV13 to TRBJ2-1; D gene unclear. This CDR3 contains 13 residues. Germline V gives CDR1 PRHDT, CDR2 FYEKMQ (reference sequence). Trimming took 3 bases from V and 2 from J, leaving 5 bases between them. The CDR3: CASSFPPYNEQFF. For the CDR3, the DNA is TGTGCCAGCAGCTTTCCCCCCTACAATGAGCAGTTCTTC. Full variable domain (remainder filled in from reference TRBV13 and TRBJ2-1): AAGVIQSPRHLIKEKRETATLKCYPIPRHDTVYWYQQGPGQDPQFLISFYEKMQSDKGSIPDRFSAQQFSDYHSELNMSSLELGDSALYFCASSFPPYNEQFFGPGTRLTVL.

The chain is built from TRBV4-1 and TRBJ2-5; the match to TRBD2 covers 9 bases. Unmatched junction bases numbered 11, after V lost 2 bases and J lost 4 bases. Germline V gives CDR1 MGHRA, CDR2 YSYEKL. The CDR3 runs 17 residues. CDR3 sequence (DNA): TGCGCCAGCAGCCAAAAATCTCCGGGACTAGCTCTAGAGACCCAGTACTTC. Its protein product is CASSQKSPGLALETQYF.